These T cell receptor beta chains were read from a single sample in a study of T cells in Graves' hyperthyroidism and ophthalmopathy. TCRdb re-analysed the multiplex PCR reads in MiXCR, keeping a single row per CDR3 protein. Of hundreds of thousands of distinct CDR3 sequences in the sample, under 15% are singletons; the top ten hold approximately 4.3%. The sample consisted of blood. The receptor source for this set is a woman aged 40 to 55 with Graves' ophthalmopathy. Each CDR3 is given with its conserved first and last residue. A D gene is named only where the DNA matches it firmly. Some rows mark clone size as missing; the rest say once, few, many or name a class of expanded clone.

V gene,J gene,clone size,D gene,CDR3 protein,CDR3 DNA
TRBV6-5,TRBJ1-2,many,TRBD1,CASSYEGTGGYGYTF,TGTGCCAGCAGTTACGAGGGGACAGGAGGCTATGGCTACACCTTC
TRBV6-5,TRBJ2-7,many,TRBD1,CASSYRTGGNEQYF,TGTGCCAGCAGTTATAGAACAGGGGGGAACGAGCAGTACTTC
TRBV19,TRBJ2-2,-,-,CASRRPSGATGELFF,TGTGCCAGTAGAAGGCCCTCGGGGGCCACCGGGGAGCTGTTTTTT
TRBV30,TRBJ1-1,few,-,CAGGRLDTEAFF,TGTGCCGGTGGGCGGTTGGACACTGAAGCTTTCTTT
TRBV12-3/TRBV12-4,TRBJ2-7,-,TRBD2,CASSLWGLASYEQYF,TGTGCCAGCAGTTTATGGGGACTAGCGTCGTACGAGCAGTACTTC
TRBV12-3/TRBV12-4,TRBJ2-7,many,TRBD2,CASSAGTSGRGGQYF,TGTGCCAGCAGTGCCGGGACTAGCGGGAGGGGAGGGCAGTACTTC
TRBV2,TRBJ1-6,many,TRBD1,CASSGDRGENSPLHF,TGTGCCAGCAGTGGGGACAGGGGTGAAAATTCACCCCTCCACTTT
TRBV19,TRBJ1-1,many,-,CASSVGLTEAFF,TGTGCCAGTAGTGTTGGGCTCACTGAAGCTTTCTTT
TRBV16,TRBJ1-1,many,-,CASSQLGGEFF,TGTGCCAGCAGCCAATTGGGCGGGGAATTCTTT
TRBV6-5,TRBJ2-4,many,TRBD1,CASRYRGTGAFIQYF,TGTGCCAGCAGATATCGCGGGACAGGGGCGTTCATTCAGTACTTC
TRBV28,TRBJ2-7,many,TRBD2,CASSLSAGGFHEQYF,TGTGCCAGCAGTTTATCGGCGGGGGGTTTCCACGAGCAGTACTTC
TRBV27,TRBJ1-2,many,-,CASSSRERGYTF,TGTGCCAGCAGTAGCCGGGAAAGGGGCTACACCTTC
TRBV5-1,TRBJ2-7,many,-,CASSLGQTSSYEQYF,TGCGCCAGCAGCTTGGGACAAACTAGCTCCTACGAGCAGTACTTC
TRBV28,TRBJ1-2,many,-,CASSLSGQIGYTF,TGTGCCAGCTCCCTCTCAGGGCAGATTGGCTACACCTTC
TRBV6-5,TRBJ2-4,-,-,CASSYSGLASGIQYF,TGTGCCAGCAGTTACTCAGGGTTAGCCTCGGGCATTCAGTACTTC
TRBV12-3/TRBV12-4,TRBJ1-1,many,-,CASSPRVGGEAFF,TGTGCCAGCAGTCCTAGGGTGGGTGGCGAAGCTTTCTTT
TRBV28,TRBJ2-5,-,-,CASSLTRPQETQYF,TGTGCCAGCAGTTTGACCAGACCCCAGGAGACCCAGTACTTC
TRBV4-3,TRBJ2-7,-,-,CASSVGGPSSYEQYF,TGCGCCAGCAGCGTTGGGGGACCATCTTCCTACGAGCAGTACTTC
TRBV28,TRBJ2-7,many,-,CASSLGGHASYEQYF,TGTGCCAGCAGTTTAGGTGGACACGCATCCTACGAGCAGTACTTC
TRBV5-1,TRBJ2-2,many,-,CASRISPGELFF,TGCGCCAGCAGGATATCCCCCGGGGAGCTGTTTTTT
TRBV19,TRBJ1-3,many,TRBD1,CASSIRQGFGGNTIYF,TGTGCCAGTAGTATACGACAGGGGTTTGGAGGAAACACCATATATTTT
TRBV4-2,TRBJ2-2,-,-,CASSHGNYEQYFGPGTGELFF,-
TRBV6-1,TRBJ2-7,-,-,CASSEPWDEQYF,TGTGCCAGCAGTGAACCCTGGGACGAGCAGTACTTC
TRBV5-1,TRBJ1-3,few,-,CASSPQPQGSGNTIYF,TGCGCCAGCAGCCCCCAACCACAGGGCTCTGGAAACACCATATATTTT
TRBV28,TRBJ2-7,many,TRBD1,CASRGGQGAREQYF,TGTGCCAGCAGGGGGGGACAGGGGGCAAGGGAGCAGTACTTC
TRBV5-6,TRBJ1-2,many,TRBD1,CASSRETGHYGYTF,TGTGCCAGCAGCCGCGAGACAGGGCACTATGGCTACACCTTC
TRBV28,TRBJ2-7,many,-,CASSELNPYEQYF,TGTGCCAGCAGTGAACTGAACCCCTACGAGCAGTACTTC
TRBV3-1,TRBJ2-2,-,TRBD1,CASSQDSGTGFAGELFF,TGTGCCAGCAGCCAAGATTCAGGGACAGGGTTCGCCGGGGAGCTGTTTTTT
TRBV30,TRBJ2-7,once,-,CAWSTLQVLSHEQYF,TGTGCCTGGAGTACACTACAGGTCTTATCCCACGAGCAGTACTTC
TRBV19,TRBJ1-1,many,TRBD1,CASSIITGGENTEAFF,TGTGCCAGTAGTATCATCACAGGGGGCGAGAACACTGAAGCTTTCTTT
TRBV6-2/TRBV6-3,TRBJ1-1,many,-,CASNEDGYSEAFF,TGTGCCAGCAATGAGGACGGGTACAGTGAAGCTTTCTTT
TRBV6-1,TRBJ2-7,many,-,CASSLTVSSYEQYF,TGTGCCAGCAGCCTGACGGTAAGCTCCTACGAGCAGTACTTC
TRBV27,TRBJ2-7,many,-,CASSPQARREQYF,TGTGCCAGCAGTCCCCAAGCTAGACGCGAGCAGTACTTC
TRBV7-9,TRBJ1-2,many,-,CASSPGTWGNYGYTF,TGTGCCAGCAGCCCGGGGACGTGGGGGAACTATGGCTACACCTTC
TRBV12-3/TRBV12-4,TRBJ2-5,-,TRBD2,CASTLGLAGVGETQYF,TGTGCCAGCACCCTGGGACTAGCGGGAGTGGGGGAGACCCAGTACTTC
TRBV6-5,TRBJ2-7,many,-,CASSYSVGGGEQYF,TGTGCCAGCAGTTACTCGGTGGGAGGAGGAGAGCAGTACTTC
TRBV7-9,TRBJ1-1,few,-,CASSLARSVSEAFF,TGTGCCAGCAGCTTAGCTCGGAGTGTCTCTGAAGCTTTCTTT
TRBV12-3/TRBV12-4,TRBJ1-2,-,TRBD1,CASGDRFNYGYTF,TGTGCCAGCGGGGACAGATTTAACTATGGCTACACCTTC
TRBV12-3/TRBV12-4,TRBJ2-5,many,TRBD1,CASSPRTGPETQYF,TGTGCCAGCAGTCCTCGGACAGGGCCAGAGACCCAGTACTTC
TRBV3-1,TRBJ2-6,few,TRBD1,CASSPGQATSGANVLTF,TGTGCCAGCAGCCCGGGACAGGCAACCTCTGGGGCCAACGTCCTGACTTTC
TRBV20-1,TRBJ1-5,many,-,CSASRTGNQPQHF,TGCAGTGCTAGTAGGACAGGCAATCAGCCCCAGCATTTT
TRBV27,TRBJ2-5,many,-,CASSTRTEQETQYF,TGTGCCAGCAGTACGCGGACAGAACAAGAGACCCAGTACTTC
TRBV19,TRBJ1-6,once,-,CASSIAGEYSPLHF,TGTGCCAGTAGTATTGCCGGGGAATATTCACCCCTCCACTTT
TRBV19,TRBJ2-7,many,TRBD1,CASSRTQGAGYEQYF,TGTGCCAGTAGTCGAACACAGGGGGCAGGCTACGAGCAGTACTTC
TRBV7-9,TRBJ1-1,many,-,CAFRPADHSEAFF,TGTGCCTTCCGCCCCGCGGATCACTCTGAAGCTTTCTTT
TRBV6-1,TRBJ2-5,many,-,CASSEGVGEKETQYF,TGTGCCAGCAGTGAAGGAGTGGGGGAGAAAGAGACCCAGTACTTC
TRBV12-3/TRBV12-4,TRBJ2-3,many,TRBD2,CASSFLLAGSDTQYF,TGTGCCAGCAGTTTCTTACTAGCGGGATCAGATACGCAGTATTTT
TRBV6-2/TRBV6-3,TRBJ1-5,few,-,CASTLGGRNQPQHF,TGTGCCAGCACCTTGGGGGGAAGGAATCAGCCCCAGCATTTT
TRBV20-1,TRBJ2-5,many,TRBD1,CSARDRGRETQYF,TGCAGTGCTAGGGACAGGGGAAGAGAGACCCAGTACTTC
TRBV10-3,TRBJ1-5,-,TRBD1,CAISEADRGYHQPQHF,TGTGCCATCAGTGAGGCGGACAGGGGGTATCATCAGCCCCAGCATTTT
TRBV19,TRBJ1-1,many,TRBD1,CASSMSGTATEAFF,TGTGCCAGTAGTATGTCCGGGACAGCAACAGAAGCTTTCTTT
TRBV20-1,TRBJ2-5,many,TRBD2,CSARDFWTSVQETQYF,TGCAGTGCTAGAGATTTTTGGACTAGCGTCCAAGAGACCCAGTACTTC
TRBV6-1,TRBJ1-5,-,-,CASTWPGGNSNQPQHF,TGTGCCAGCACCTGGCCAGGAGGAAATAGCAATCAGCCCCAGCATTTT
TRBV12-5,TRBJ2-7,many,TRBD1,CASGFYRGFSYEQYF,TGTGCTAGTGGTTTCTACAGGGGGTTTTCCTACGAGCAGTACTTC
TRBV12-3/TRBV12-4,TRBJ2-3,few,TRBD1,CASSFTSGTGGSTDTQYF,TGTGCCAGCAGTTTTACCTCCGGGACAGGGGGTAGCACAGATACGCAGTATTTT